These T cell receptor beta chains were read from a single sample in a study of human T cells and chemical hapten exposure. TCRdb recomputed calls from the RACE reads with MiXCR, one row per CDR3 protein. The sample contains 80,000 to 100,000 distinct CDR3 sequences, approximately 10% of which appear only once. The sequenced sample consisted of whole blood. The receptors were gathered from a female donor in good health. Some clones in this sample may be carry-over from other donors' samples. CDR3s include the opening cysteine and the closing phenylalanine or tryptophan. The order of the fields is V gene, clone size, J gene, D gene, CDR3 DNA, CDR3 protein. D genes are given only for firm matches. Some rows have no size entry. The others give once, few or many, or a class for an expanded clone.

TRBV10-2	few	TRBJ2-3	NA	TGCGCCAGCAGTGGTGAGGGGTATATGCAGTATTTT	CASSGEGYMQYF
TRBV2	NA	TRBJ2-1	NA	TGTGCCAGCACGCTTGAGCAGTTCTTC	CASTLEQFF
TRBV7-2	NA	TRBJ2-5	NA	TGTGCCAGCAGCTTGACTAGGCTTGAGACCCAGTACTTC	CASSLTRLETQYF
TRBV4-3	NA	TRBJ2-3	TRBD2	TGCGCCAGCAGCCAAGAGTGGGGGGGGGCAGATACGCAGTATTTT	CASSQEWGGADTQYF
TRBV4-2	many	TRBJ2-3	NA	TGTGCCAGCAGCCAAGACCAGACGCGGACTAGCACAGATACGCAGTATTTT	CASSQDQTRTSTDTQYF
TRBV28	few	TRBJ2-6	NA	TGTGCCAGCAGAGACAGCACCGTCTCTGGGGCCAACGTCCTGACTTTC	CASRDSTVSGANVLTF
TRBV13	once	TRBJ1-6	NA	TGTGCCAGCAGCTTAGGATCAGGGGCGAATAATTCACCCCTCCACTTT	CASSLGSGANNSPLHF
TRBV7-2	many	TRBJ2-3	TRBD2	TGTGCCAGCAGCTTAGGGGCTAGCGGCACTGCGCAGTATTTT	CASSLGASGTAQYF
TRBV6-1	few	TRBJ1-1	NA	TGTGCCAGCAGTGAGCAATTGGGGATCACTGAAGCTTTCTTT	CASSEQLGITEAFF
TRBV28	NA	TRBJ2-7	TRBD1	TGTGCCAGCAGTTTGCCTATCCCGGGACAGACTACGAAGCAGTACTTC	CASSLPIPGQTTKQYF